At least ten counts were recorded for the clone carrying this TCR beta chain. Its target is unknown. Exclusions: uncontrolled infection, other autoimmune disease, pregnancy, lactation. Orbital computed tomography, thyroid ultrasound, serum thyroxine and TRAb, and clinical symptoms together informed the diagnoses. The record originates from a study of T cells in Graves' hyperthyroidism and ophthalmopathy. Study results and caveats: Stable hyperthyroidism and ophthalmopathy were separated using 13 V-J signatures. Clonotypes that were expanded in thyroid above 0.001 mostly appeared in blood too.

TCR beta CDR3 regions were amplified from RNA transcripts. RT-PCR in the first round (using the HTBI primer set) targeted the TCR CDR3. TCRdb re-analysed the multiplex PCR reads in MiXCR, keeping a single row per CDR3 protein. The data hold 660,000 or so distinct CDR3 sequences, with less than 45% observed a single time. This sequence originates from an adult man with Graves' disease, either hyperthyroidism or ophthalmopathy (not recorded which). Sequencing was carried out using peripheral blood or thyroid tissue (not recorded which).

The CDR3 sequence: CASSPSPGRRTTYGYTF. The CDR3 bases are TGTGCCAGCAGCCCGTCCCCGGGACGGAGGACGACCTATGGCTACACCTTC. V gene TRBV7-9 combines with J gene TRBJ1-2; tentative D call: TRBD1 (5 bases). Trimming left V 5 bases short and J 4 bases short, with 23 bases between. This CDR3 contains 17 residues. Germline V lookup: CDR1 SEHNR, CDR2 FQNEAQ (reference sequence).